This T cell receptor (beta chain) was captured by sequencing in a study of neoadjuvant nivolumab and ipilimumab in lung cancer. General study findings and limits: From pretherapy to surgery, tumor richness and clonality rose with dual therapy. Only a small number of samples underwent TCR sequencing. Compared with tumor-adjacent uninvolved lung, resected tumors showed greater richness and clonality. Higher pretherapy blood TCR richness went with higher resected-tumor richness.

About this clone itself: Its antigen is not identified.

The CDR3 runs 13 residues. Germline CDR1 is MNHNY and CDR2 is SVGAGI (reference sequence). The J segment lost 1 base and the V segment lost 10 bases, leaving 3 bases of the junction unmatched. The repertoire was sequenced with immunoSEQ multiplex PCR; TCRdb's copy has only in-frame clones and lacks some. The table includes approximately 30,000 clones, roughly nine tenths detected once. This sequence was found in an adult with non-small cell lung cancer. The specimen was peripheral blood, collected after neoadjuvant nivolumab, alone or with ipilimumab, at or shortly before surgery. This chain links TRBV6-6 with TRBJ2-1; 8 bases are shared with TRBD1. CDR3 DNA: TGTGCCATCCGGGACAGGTCCTACAATGAGCAGTTCTTC. This encodes CAIRDRSYNEQFF.